The sequence of this T cell receptor beta chain was determined in a study of technical replicates of blood from a few donors. TCRdb's copy holds only in-frame clones and misses some; the assay was immunoSEQ multiplex PCR. The table lists 45,000 to 55,000 clones, about 95% of them singletons. The CDR3 consists of 12 residues. The J segment lost 8 bases and the V segment lost 3 bases, leaving 2 bases of the junction unmatched. CDR1 is SGHDT, CDR2 YYEEEE, per germline. The chain links TRBV5-6 to TRBJ1-1; 9 nucleotides match TRBD1. This TCR was sampled from a human donor in good health. The sample comprised T cells isolated from PBMCs. CDR3 sequence: CASSYGTGEAFF. In DNA form, the CDR3 reads TGTGCCAGCAGCTATGGGACAGGGGAAGCTTTCTTT.